One T cell receptor beta chain is described in this entry. Its antigen is undetermined. The entry originates in a study of cytomegalovirus exposure and HLA in healthy donors. Data came from immunoSEQ multiplex PCR; TCRdb stores just in-frame clones and leaves some out. The data contain about 110,000 clones, approximately 94% of them singletons. The CDR3 length is 15 residues. Germline CDR1 MDHEN, CDR2 SYDVKM. The V gene lost 6 bases and the J gene lost 3 bases, with 14 bases spanning the gap. Findings and limits, study-wide: In the 130 or so validation repertoires, a later analysis found that first-cohort TCR clusters tended to co-occur. Among TCR beta chains, those listed as cytomegalovirus-associated numbered about 150.

Material for sequencing was PBMCs. This chain connects TRBV28 to TRBJ2-2, with D tentatively TRBD1 (5 bases). The clonotype originates from a woman aged 18-30 years in good health and CMV-seronegative. The CDR3 nucleotides are TGTGCCAGCAGCTCCTGGTTGGGGCACACCGGGGAGCTGTTTTTT. It yields the protein CASSSWLGHTGELFF.